The entry that follows covers one T cell receptor (beta chain) sequence. Its antigen is undetermined. The sample is drawn from a study of siplizumab effects on memory and regulatory T cells. Per germline, CDR1 LGHNA and CDR2 YNFKEQ. CDR3 length: 15 amino acids. Trimming pared 6 bases from V and 2 bases from J, leaving 15 bases between. In each sample, approximately 90,000 TCR templates were assayed. Sequencing used immunoSEQ multiplex PCR; TCRdb keeps in-frame clones, though not all of them. This repertoire shows 100,000 to 110,000 clones, approximately 91% found once; its top ten account for 0.13% to 0.15%. Points from the study as a whole: Where siplizumab was present, mappable alloreactive CD4+ clones averaged approximately 70% Treg-derived, compared with 26.9% in controls. The alloresponse seemed to draw substantially on naive T cells, which appeared more diverse than memory cells.

The receptor's source is a human donor in good health. Sequenced sample: CD4+ T cells sorted from blood. The rearrangement uses TRBV4-2 and TRBJ2-3; D might be TRBD1 or TRBD2, each matching 6 bases. This CDR3 is CASRPGAGNTDTQYF. The CDR3 bases are TGTGCCAGCAGGCCAGGGGCGGGGAACACAGATACGCAGTATTTT.